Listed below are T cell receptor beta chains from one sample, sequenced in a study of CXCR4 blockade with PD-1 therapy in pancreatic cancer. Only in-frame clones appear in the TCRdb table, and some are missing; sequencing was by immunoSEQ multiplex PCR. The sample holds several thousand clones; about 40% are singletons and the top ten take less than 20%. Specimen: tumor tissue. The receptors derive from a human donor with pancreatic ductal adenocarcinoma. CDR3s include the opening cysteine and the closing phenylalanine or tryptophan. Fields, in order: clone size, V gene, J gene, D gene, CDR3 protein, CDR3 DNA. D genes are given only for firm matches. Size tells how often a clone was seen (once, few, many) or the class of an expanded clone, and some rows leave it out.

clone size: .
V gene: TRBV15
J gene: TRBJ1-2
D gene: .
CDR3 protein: CATSRDLWGSWGYTF
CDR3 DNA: TGTGCCACCAGCAGAGATCTTTGGGGTTCGTGGGGCTACACCTTC

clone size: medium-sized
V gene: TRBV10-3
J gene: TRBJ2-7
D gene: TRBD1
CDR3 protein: CAISESMDRGHEQYF
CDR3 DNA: TGTGCCATCAGTGAGTCGATGGACAGGGGACACGAGCAGTACTTC

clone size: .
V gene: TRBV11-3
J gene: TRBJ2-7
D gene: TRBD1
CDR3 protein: CASSIETGAYEQYF
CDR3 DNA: TGTGCTAGCAGCATCGAGACAGGGGCCTACGAGCAGTACTTC

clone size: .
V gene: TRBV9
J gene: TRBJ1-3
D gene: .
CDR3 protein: CASSVRGMGGNTIYF
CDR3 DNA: TGTGCCAGCAGCGTAAGAGGCATGGGAGGAAACACCATATATTTT

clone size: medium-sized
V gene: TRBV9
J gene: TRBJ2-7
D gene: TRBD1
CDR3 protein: CATQLVGQLYEQYF
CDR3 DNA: TGTGCCACCCAGCTCGTGGGACAGCTCTACGAGCAGTACTTC

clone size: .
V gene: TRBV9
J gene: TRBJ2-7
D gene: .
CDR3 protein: CASSVGPKYEQYF
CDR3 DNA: TGTGCCAGCAGCGTAGGCCCCAAATACGAGCAGTACTTC

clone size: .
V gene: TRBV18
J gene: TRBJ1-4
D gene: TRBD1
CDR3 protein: CASSPRGTENEKLFF
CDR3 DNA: TGTGCCAGCTCACCTCGGGGGACAGAGAATGAAAAACTGTTTTTT

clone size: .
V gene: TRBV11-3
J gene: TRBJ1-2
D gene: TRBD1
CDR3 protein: CASSIGRHRGGGYTF
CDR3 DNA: TGTGCCAGCAGCATTGGGCGTCACAGGGGTGGAGGCTACACCTTC

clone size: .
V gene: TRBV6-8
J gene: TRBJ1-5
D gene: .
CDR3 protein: CASREGRGNQPQHF
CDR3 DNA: TGTGCCAGCAGGGAGGGGAGGGGCAATCAGCCCCAGCATTTT

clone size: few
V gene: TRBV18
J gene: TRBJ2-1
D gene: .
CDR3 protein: CASSPQYNEQFF
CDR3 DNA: TGTGCCAGCTCACCTCAGTACAATGAGCAGTTCTTC

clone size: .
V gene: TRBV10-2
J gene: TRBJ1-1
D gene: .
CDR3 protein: CASSGGVDAEAFF
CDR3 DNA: TGCGCCAGCAGTGGGGGGGTTGACGCTGAAGCTTTCTTT

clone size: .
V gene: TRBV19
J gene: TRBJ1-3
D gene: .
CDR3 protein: CASSIDRRNTIYF
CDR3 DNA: TGTGCCAGTAGTATTGACAGGAGAAACACCATATATTTT

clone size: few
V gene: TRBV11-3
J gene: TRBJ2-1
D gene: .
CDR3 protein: CASSLDLGRNYNEQFF
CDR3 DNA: TGTGCCAGCAGCTTAGATCTTGGGCGGAACTACAATGAGCAGTTCTTC

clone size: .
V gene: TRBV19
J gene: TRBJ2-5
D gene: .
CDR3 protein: CASSIGSEVFGETQYF
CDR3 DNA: TGTGCCAGTAGTATTGGATCTGAGGTCTTTGGAGAGACCCAGTACTTC

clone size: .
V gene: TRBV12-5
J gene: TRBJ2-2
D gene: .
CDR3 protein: CASGLGGTGELFF
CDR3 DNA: TGTGCTAGTGGTTTGGGGGGGACCGGGGAGCTGTTTTTT

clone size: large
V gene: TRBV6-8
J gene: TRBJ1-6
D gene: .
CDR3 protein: CASSFRQADESSYNSPLHF
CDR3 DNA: TGTGCCAGCAGTTTTCGACAGGCGGATGAGAGCTCCTATAATTCACCCCTCCACTTT

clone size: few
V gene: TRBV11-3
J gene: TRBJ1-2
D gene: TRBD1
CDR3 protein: CASSPHGQASYGYTF
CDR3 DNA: TGTGCCAGCAGCCCCCATGGACAGGCCTCCTATGGCTACACCTTC